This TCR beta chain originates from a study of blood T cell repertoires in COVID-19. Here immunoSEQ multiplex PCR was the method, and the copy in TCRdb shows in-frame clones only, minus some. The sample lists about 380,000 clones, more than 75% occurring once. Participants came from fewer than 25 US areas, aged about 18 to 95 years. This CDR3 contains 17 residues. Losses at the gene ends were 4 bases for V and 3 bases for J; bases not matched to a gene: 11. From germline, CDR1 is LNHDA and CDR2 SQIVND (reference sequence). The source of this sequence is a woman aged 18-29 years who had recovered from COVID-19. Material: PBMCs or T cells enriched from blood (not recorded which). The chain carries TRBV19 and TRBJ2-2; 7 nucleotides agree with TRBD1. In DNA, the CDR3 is TGTGCCAGTAGTACTAGACAGGGAGAAGGATACACCGGGGAGCTGTTTTTT. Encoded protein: CASSTRQGEGYTGELFF.